This T cell receptor (beta chain) is drawn from a study of shared clonotypes between healthy human individuals. On the study more broadly: Every donor yielded three CD4 naive, three CD4 memory, two CD8 naive and one CD8 memory plate.

This clone was found once. The assay was immunoSEQ multiplex PCR, and TCRdb's table has in-frame clones only and misses some. The sample consists of around 2.5 million clones, 93% of them appearing once. Looked up from germline, CDR1 is SGHRS and CDR2 is YFSETQ. The V and J ends lost 0 bases and 3 bases respectively, with 13 bases between them. CDR3 length equals 15 residues. Sequenced sample: naive CD4+ T cells from PBMCs. Documented subset: CD45RA+ positively selected. The chain has TRBV5-1 and TRBJ2-7; D is perhaps TRBD2 (5 bases). The sequence derives from a man younger than 30 in good health. Some clones in this sample may be carry-over from other donors' samples. The DNA of the CDR3 is TGCGCCAGCAGCTTGGGAGGGCCCAGCGTCTACGAGCAGTACTTC. Translation: CASSLGGPSVYEQYF.